This TCR beta chain comes out of a study of blood T cell repertoires in COVID-19. After removal of 3 bases from V and 0 bases from J, the junction contained 0 bases not matched to a gene. CDR1 and CDR2 from the germline V gene are SGHTA and FQGNSA. This CDR3 is 16 amino acids long. Participants came from fewer than 25 US areas, aged about 18 to 100 years. Either two negative PCRs, clearance, or symptom resolution qualified Cohort 3 donors as recovered. Assay: immunoSEQ multiplex PCR; the TCRdb copy retains only in-frame clones and omits some. This sample yields a few hundred thousand clones, of which 85% to 90% are seen a single time; 1.8% belongs to the top ten.

This sequence joins TRBV7-2 and TRBJ2-4; TRBD2 matches 12 bases. This clonotype originated in a middle-aged woman who had recovered from COVID-19. Material: PBMCs or T cells enriched from blood (not recorded which). CDR3 coding DNA: TGTGCCAGCAGCTTGGGACTAGCGGGAGCCAAAAACATTCAGTACTTC. Protein sequence: CASSLGLAGAKNIQYF.